The rows below give T cell receptor beta chains drawn from one sample of a study of OX40 agonist ivuxolimab in advanced cancers. Measured with immunoSEQ multiplex PCR; TCRdb has only the in-frame clones, and not every one. The table lists over 80,000 clones, roughly 88% of them singletons. Sequencing was performed on CD4+ or CD8+ T cells sorted from blood, taken in a trial of the OX40 agonist ivuxolimab. The receptors here all came from an adult with an advanced solid tumor such as melanoma, head and neck, liver or kidney cancer. CDR3s include the opening cysteine and the closing phenylalanine or tryptophan. A D gene is named only where the DNA matches it firmly. Only some rows state a clone size, as once, few, many or a class for expanded clones.

j_call v_call d_call clone_size cdr3_aa cdr3_nt
TRBJ2-4 TRBV6-5 NA NA CASSVNIQYF TGTGCCAGCAGTGTGAACATTCAGTACTTC
TRBJ2-2 TRBV11-2 TRBD1 once CASSSSGTGGTGELFF TGTGCCAGCAGCTCCTCCGGGACAGGGGGCACCGGGGAGCTGTTTTTT
TRBJ2-1 TRBV14 NA NA CASSAQTSNEQFF TGTGCCAGCAGCGCCCAAACTAGCAATGAGCAGTTCTTC
TRBJ1-1 TRBV28 TRBD1 NA CASSSSGTGQARTEAFF TGTGCCAGCAGTTCATCCGGGACAGGGCAAGCACGCACTGAAGCTTTCTTT
TRBJ1-2 TRBV6-1 TRBD1 NA CASSAGTGGHYGYTF TGTGCCAGCAGTGCAGGGACAGGGGGACACTATGGCTACACCTTC
TRBJ2-7 TRBV27 NA few CASSLSHPNEQYF TGTGCCAGCAGTTTATCTCACCCGAATGAGCAGTACTTC
TRBJ1-4 TRBV11-1 NA NA CASSFGESEKLFF TGTGCCAGCAGCTTTGGGGAGTCGGAAAAACTGTTTTTT
TRBJ1-4 TRBV10-3 TRBD1 NA CATLGGGPNEKLFF TGTGCCACCCTCGGAGGGGGCCCTAATGAAAAACTGTTTTTT
TRBJ1-4 TRBV6-6 NA NA CASSYSEGRAGKLFF TGTGCCAGCAGTTACTCAGAGGGGCGCGCTGGAAAACTGTTTTTT
TRBJ2-7 TRBV18 TRBD2 NA CASSPQGTSGLYEQYF TGTGCCAGCTCACCGCAAGGGACTAGCGGTTTGTACGAGCAGTACTTC
TRBJ1-5 TRBV4-1 NA NA CASSHPDQPQHF TGCGCCAGCAGCCACCCAGATCAGCCCCAGCATTTT
TRBJ2-2 TRBV27 TRBD2 NA CASKTSGLNTGELFF TGTGCCAGCAAGACTAGCGGATTGAACACCGGGGAGCTGTTTTTT
TRBJ1-6 TRBV5-6 NA NA CASKRTAGGDSPLHF TGTGCCAGCAAAAGGACAGCTGGAGGGGATTCACCCCTCCACTTT
TRBJ1-1 TRBV27 TRBD1 NA CASSLLNRGGTEAFF TGTGCCAGCAGTTTGCTAAACAGGGGGGGCACTGAAGCTTTCTTT
TRBJ2-7 TRBV4-3 NA NA CASSLDLGFREQYF TGCGCCAGCAGCCTTGACCTGGGGTTTCGCGAGCAGTACTTC
TRBJ1-3 TRBV9 NA NA CASSAEPGVGNTIYF TGTGCCAGCAGCGCGGAACCAGGGGTCGGAAACACCATATATTTT
TRBJ1-5 TRBV15 NA NA CATSRDTGLNQPQHF TGTGCCACCAGCAGAGATACAGGGCTCAATCAGCCCCAGCATTTT